This T cell receptor beta chain was found in a study of blood T cell repertoires in COVID-19. Study-wide background: Material from acute and convalescent COVID-19 was sourced from the United States, Italy and Spain. Sample material is recorded as cDNA or gDNA derived from T cells, B-cell-depleted T cells, or PBMCs.

Original methodology: Estimates of nucleated cell counts were drawn from the amplification of reference gene primers. Some clones are missing from TCRdb's copy, which holds only in-frame ones; the method was immunoSEQ multiplex PCR. V and J calls and clone size are copied from that table; D and trimming were computed from the DNA. The sample holds around 95,000 clones, roughly 80% seen once. Germline CDR1 SQVTM, CDR2 ANQGSEA. The V gene end was trimmed by 4 bases and the J gene end by 6 bases; junction bases not matched to a gene: 8. CDR3 length: 14 residues. The chain joins TRBV29-1 to TRBJ1-4, with TRBD1 matching 7 bases. Sequencing used peripheral blood. The TCR was taken from a man in his forties or fifties with active or convalescent COVID-19. The CDR3 here is CSVAMGTADEKLFF. The CDR3 nucleotides are TGCAGCGTTGCGATGGGGACAGCCGATGAAAAACTGTTTTTT. Combining the CDR3 with reference TRBV29-1 and TRBJ1-4 gives the whole variable domain SAVISQKPSRDICQRGTSLTIQCQVDSQVTMMFWYRQQPGQSLTLIATANQGSEATYESGFVIDKFPISRPNLTFSTLTVSNMSPEDSSIYLCSVAMGTADEKLFFGSGTQLSVL.